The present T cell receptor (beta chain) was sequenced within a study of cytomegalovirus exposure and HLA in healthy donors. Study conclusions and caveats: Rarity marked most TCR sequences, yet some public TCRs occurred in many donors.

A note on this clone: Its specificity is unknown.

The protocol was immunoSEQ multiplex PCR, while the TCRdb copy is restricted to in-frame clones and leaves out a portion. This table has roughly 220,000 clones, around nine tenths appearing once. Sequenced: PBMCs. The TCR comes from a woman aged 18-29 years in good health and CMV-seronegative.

As DNA, the CDR3 is TGCGCCAGCAGCCATGGGACAGGGAACCCCTACGAGCAGTACTTC. Translating it yields CASSHGTGNPYEQYF. This chain connects TRBV4-1 to TRBJ2-7; 9 nucleotides align to TRBD1. Per germline, CDR1 MGHRA and CDR2 YSYEKL. Trimming cost V 3 bases and J 2 bases; bases outside gene matches: 5. CDR3 length: 15 residues.